Each of the 31 T cell receptor beta chains below was sequenced from the same sample in a study of blood T cell repertoires in COVID-19. The table came from immunoSEQ multiplex PCR; TCRdb's copy has only in-frame clones and leaves some out. The table has about 220,000 clones, 84% seen once. The specimen sequenced was peripheral blood. Every receptor here comes from a middle-aged man with active or convalescent COVID-19.

The J gene is TRBJ2-7, the V gene TRBV7-3, with 9 bases fitting TRBD1. CDR1 and CDR2 (germline): SGHTA, FQGTGA. The CDR3 has 13 amino acids. The J segment lost 7 bases and the V segment lost 4 bases, leaving 5 bases of the junction unmatched. The CDR3 sequence is CASSSGQGREQYF. In DNA form, the CDR3 reads TGTGCCAGCAGCTCAGGACAGGGGCGGGAGCAGTACTTC.

The chain recombines TRBV27 with TRBJ2-1, with D possibly TRBD2 on 6 matching bases. This CDR3 region has 15 residues. The V end lost 0 bases, the J end lost 7 bases, and 13 bases lay between the germline ends. CDR1 and CDR2 from the germline V gene are MNHEY and SMNVEV (reference sequence). Written as DNA, the CDR3 is TGTGCCAGCAGTTTATCAAGCGGAGGGGATAATGAGCAGTTCTTC. Protein: CASSLSSGGDNEQFF.

The chain recombines TRBV3-1 (or the pseudogene TRBV3-2) with TRBJ2-1; 7 bases agree with TRBD1. The CDR3 is 15 residues long. Germline V gene sequence: CDR1 LGHDT, CDR2 YNNKEL (reference sequence). Trimming cost V 5 bases and J 0 bases; bases outside gene matches: 4. In DNA, the CDR3 is TGTGCCAGCAGCTACAGGGGTCACTCCTACAATGAGCAGTTCTTC. Protein product: CASSYRGHSYNEQFF.

J is TRBJ2-4 and V is TRBV3-1 (or the pseudogene TRBV3-2); TRBD2 might be the D (5 bases). Germline-derived CDR1 and CDR2 are LGHDT and YNNKEL (reference sequence). This CDR3 contains 18 residues. V was shortened by 0 bases and J by 1 base, with 16 bases between the two germline ends. CDR3 loop: CASSQEYKGWEAKNIQYF. DNA of the CDR3: TGTGCCAGCAGCCAAGAATATAAAGGGTGGGAGGCCAAAAACATTCAGTACTTC.

This clone was counted between two and nine times. The chain recombines TRBV28 with TRBJ2-3; 8 bases match TRBD2. The germline CDR1 and CDR2 sequences are MDHEN and SYDVKM. Trimming cost V 6 bases and J 0 bases; bases outside gene matches: 5. The CDR3 covers 15 residues. CDR3 in DNA: TGTGCCAGCAGCGTCTCGGGGGGGAGCACAGATACGCAGTATTTT. This sequence encodes CASSVSGGSTDTQYF. Combining the CDR3 with reference TRBV28 and TRBJ2-3 gives the whole variable domain DVKVTQSSRYLVKRTGEKVFLECVQDMDHENMFWYRQDPGLGLRLIYFSYDVKMKEKGDIPEGYSVSREKKERFSLILESASTNQTSMYLCASSVSGGSTDTQYFGPGTRLTVL.

The V and J genes are TRBV2 and TRBJ2-5, with 8 bases matching TRBD1. The CDR3 is made up of 11 amino acids. With 11 bases clipped from V and 9 bases from J, the junction kept 8 bases outside the gene matches. Looked up from germline, CDR1 is SNHLY and CDR2 is FYNNEI. The CDR3 sequence is CAGQGPGAQYF. In DNA, the CDR3 is TGTGCCGGACAGGGTCCGGGGGCCCAGTACTTC. The full variable domain, its missing parts supplied by reference TRBV2 and TRBJ2-5, is EPEVTQTPSHQVTQMGQEVILRCVPISNHLYFYWYRQILGQKVEFLVSFYNNEISEKSEIFDDQFSVERPDGSNFTLKIRSTKLEDSAMYFCAGQGPGAQYFGPGTRLLVL.

A single count supports this clone. This sequence joins TRBV5-6 and TRBJ2-3; 8 bases are a match to TRBD2. The ends lost 4 bases at V and 5 bases at J; junction bases unmatched: 6. The CDR3 loop spans 14 amino acids. Germline CDR1 is SGHDT and CDR2 is YYEEEE. CDR3 sequence: CASSTGGAKDTQYF. CDR3 nucleotides: TGTGCCAGCAGCACCGGGGGGGCCAAAGATACGCAGTATTTT.

This clone showed up just once. The chain recombines TRBV5-1 with TRBJ2-7, with 13 bases identical to TRBD2. From germline, CDR1 is SGHRS and CDR2 YFSETQ. The CDR3 contains 15 residues. Trimming cost V 0 bases and J 3 bases; bases outside gene matches: 0. The CDR3 sequence is CASSLGTSGSYEQYF. The CDR3 nucleotides are TGCGCCAGCAGCTTGGGGACTAGCGGGAGCTACGAGCAGTACTTC.

The rearrangement uses TRBV18 and TRBJ2-5; D is ambiguous. The V end was cut by 8 bases, the J end by 0 bases, with 4 bases between. The CDR3 has 11 amino acids. Germline V gene sequence: CDR1 KGHSH, CDR2 LQKENI. CDR3 nucleotide sequence: TGTGCCAGCCAGTACCAAGAGACCCAGTACTTC. Its translation is CASQYQETQYF.

The chain carries TRBV5-6 and TRBJ2-7; maybe TRBD2 (6 bases). Trimming stripped 3 bases from V and 0 bases from J, with 10 bases between. CDR3 length: 14 residues. Germline assignment: CDR1 SGHDT and CDR2 YYEEEE. CDR3 nucleotide sequence: TGTGCCAGCAGCTCGGGACTGGGCTCCTACGAGCAGTACTTC. This sequence encodes CASSSGLGSYEQYF.

The chain couples TRBV6-2 or TRBV6-3 to TRBJ2-5; TRBD2 matches 10 bases. Germline V CDR1 and CDR2: MNHEY, SVGEGT. The CDR3 contains 17 residues. V lost 5 bases and J lost 0; bases outside the gene matches: 9. In DNA form, the CDR3 reads TGTGCCAGCAGTCCCCACGGACTAGCGGCGTACCAAGAGACCCAGTACTTC. Its translation is CASSPHGLAAYQETQYF.

This clone appeared a single time. V gene TRBV14 combines with J gene TRBJ2-7; 9 nucleotides agree with TRBD1. The V gene's germline CDR1 is SGHDN and CDR2 FVKESK. The CDR3 loop spans 14 amino acids. V was pared by 4 bases and J by 7 bases, with 8 bases of the junction left unmatched. The CDR3 DNA reads TGTGCCAGCAGCCTCCGGGACAGGGTTTCGGAGCAGTACTTC. It encodes CASSLRDRVSEQYF.

The V call is TRBV7-9, the J call TRBJ1-2, with D possibly being TRBD1 (6 bases). Germline CDR1 reads SEHNR; CDR2 reads FQNEAQ (reference sequence). The CDR3 spans 17 residues. V lost 1 base and J 1 base, leaving 16 bases between the germline ends. The CDR3 region has the DNA TGTGCCAGCAGCTTAGACTACGTGGGGGACAATAACTATGGCTACACCTTC. This encodes CASSLDYVGDNNYGYTF.

CDR3 sequence: CASRDLAGEQYF. The CDR3, as DNA: TGTGCCAGCCGGGACTTAGCCGGCGAGCAGTACTTC. The chain couples TRBV6-5 to TRBJ2-7, with TRBD2 as a possible D gene (6 bases). Germline loops: CDR1 MNHEY, CDR2 SVGAGI. V gave up 8 bases and J gave up 6 bases, with 14 bases separating them. The CDR3 loop spans 12 amino acids.

As for this clone: One end of the junction fails to match germline, which may point to a read error. The chain is built from TRBV6-8 and TRBJ1-4; 7 positions match TRBD1. This CDR3 is built from 14 residues. Germline CDR1 MNHGY, CDR2 SAAAGT. CDR3: CASSYLSKGADQVF. In DNA form, the CDR3 reads TGTGCCAGCAGTTACCTTAGTAAGGGGGCAGACCAGGTTTTT.

This clone appeared once. The chain combines TRBV7-3 with TRBJ2-1; 13 nucleotides align to TRBD2. From germline, CDR1 is SGHTA and CDR2 FQGTGA. The CDR3 consists of 15 residues. The ends lost 5 bases at V and 8 bases at J; junction bases unmatched: 6. The CDR3 is CASSKLAGGPYEQFF. The DNA of the CDR3 is TGTGCCAGCAGCAAACTAGCGGGAGGGCCCTATGAGCAGTTCTTC.

The V and J genes are TRBV24-1 and TRBJ2-1; 9 bases match TRBD1. V was clipped by 4 bases and J by 1 base; unmatched bases: 4. Per germline, CDR1 KGHDR and CDR2 SFDVKD. The CDR3 spans 16 residues. CDR3 region: CATSEQGASSYNEQFF. CDR3 nucleotide sequence: TGTGCCACCAGTGAACAGGGGGCGAGTTCCTACAATGAGCAGTTCTTC.

V gene TRBV29-1 combines with J gene TRBJ1-6, with D perhaps matching TRBD1 (5 bases). This CDR3 has 16 amino acids. The germline V and J ends were trimmed by 0 bases and 1 base, with 10 bases remaining between them. The V gene's germline CDR1 is SQVTM and CDR2 ANQGSEA. CDR3 sequence: CSVEDRVRSYNSPLHF. Written as DNA, the CDR3 is TGCAGCGTTGAAGACAGGGTGAGGTCCTATAATTCACCCCTCCACTTT.

The rearrangement links TRBV28 to TRBJ2-3, with D possibly being TRBD2 (6 bases). V was cut by 1 base and J by 2 bases, with 10 bases left in between. CDR3 size: 15 residues. CDR1 is MDHEN and CDR2 is SYDVKM in the germline V gene. The CDR3 sequence is CASSLSGRDTDTQYF. The CDR3 region has the DNA TGTGCCAGCAGTTTATCCGGGCGGGACACAGATACGCAGTATTTT.

This chain uses TRBV19 with TRBJ1-6; 8 bases agree with TRBD1. The CDR3 totals 15 residues. Germline CDR1 LNHDA, CDR2 SQIVND (reference sequence). V gave up 7 bases and J gave up 6 bases; unmatched junction bases: 8. In DNA form, the CDR3 reads TGTGCCAGTAAGCAGACAGGGGTCCCTAATTCACCCCTCCACTTT. It translates to CASKQTGVPNSPLHF.

The chain links TRBV18 to TRBJ2-7; 12 positions match TRBD2. Germline assignment: CDR1 KGHSH and CDR2 LQKENI. The CDR3 loop spans 16 amino acids. V lost 2 bases to trimming and J lost 5 bases; unmatched junction nucleotides: 7. The CDR3: CASSPMTSGSGDEQYF. Here the CDR3 DNA reads TGTGCCAGCTCACCAATGACTAGCGGGAGCGGGGACGAGCAGTACTTC.

The chain employs TRBV5-1 and TRBJ2-2; 14 nucleotides agree with TRBD2. J gave up 4 bases and V 4 bases, and 12 bases lay outside the gene matches. The V gene's germline CDR1 is SGHRS and CDR2 YFSETQ. CDR3 size: 19 residues. The CDR3 DNA follows: TGCGCCAGCAGCCCGGAGGGGACTAGCGGGAGAAGTGGCACCGGGGAGCTGTTTTTT. Its protein is CASSPEGTSGRSGTGELFF. The full variable domain, its missing parts supplied by reference TRBV5-1 and TRBJ2-2, is KAGVTQTPRYLIKTRGQQVTLSCSPISGHRSVSWYQQTPGQGLQFLFEYFSETQRNKGNFPGRFSGRQFSNSRSEMNVSTLELGDSALYLCASSPEGTSGRSGTGELFFGEGSRLTVL.

The CDR3, as DNA: TGTGCCTGGAAAGCGGGACCTAGCACAGATACGCAGTATTTT. It encodes CAWKAGPSTDTQYF. The chain has TRBV30 and TRBJ2-3, with 7 bases fitting TRBD2. Germline CDR1 GTSNPN, CDR2 SVGIG (reference sequence). The CDR3 consists of 14 residues. The ends lost 4 bases at V and 0 bases at J; junction bases unmatched: 4.

This chain uses TRBV10-3 with TRBJ1-1, with D possibly being TRBD1 (5 bases). The germline V gene encodes CDR1 ENHRY and CDR2 SYGVKD. The V end was cut by 4 bases, the J end by 0 bases, with 9 bases between. The CDR3 contains 14 residues. The DNA for the CDR3 is TGTGCCATCAGTGCCGGGGGGATGAACACTGAAGCTTTCTTT. Protein product: CAISAGGMNTEAFF.

The chain carries TRBV4-1 and TRBJ2-1; no firm D call. Trimming removed 4 bases from V and 4 bases from J, with 8 bases in between. This CDR3 has 13 amino acids. From germline, CDR1 is MGHRA and CDR2 YSYEKL. The CDR3 sequence: CASSPLVYNEQFF. CDR3 sequence (DNA): TGCGCCAGCAGCCCACTTGTATACAATGAGCAGTTCTTC.

This clone was observed a single time. The CDR3 loop reads CASSRDRLRTQYF. For the CDR3, the DNA is TGTGCCAGCTCTCGGGACAGGTTAAGGACGCAGTATTTT. The chain recombines TRBV14 with TRBJ2-3; TRBD1 aligns across 8 bases. Looked up from germline, CDR1 is SGHDN and CDR2 is FVKESK. This CDR3 has 13 amino acids. After removal of 8 bases from V and 9 bases from J, the junction contained 10 bases not matched to a gene.

V gene TRBV11-2 combines with J gene TRBJ2-7; 9 bases fit TRBD2. Trimming cost V 2 bases and J 2 bases; bases outside gene matches: 1. In germline, CDR1 is SGHAT, CDR2 FQNNGV. This CDR3 region has 14 residues. The chain's CDR3 is CASSLPSGTYEQYF. CDR3 DNA: TGTGCCAGCAGCTTACCTAGCGGGACCTACGAGCAGTACTTC.

This chain uses TRBV29-1 with TRBJ1-3, with 8 bases lining up with TRBD1. The CDR3 has 14 residues. The V and J ends lost 5 bases and 2 bases, in that order; junction bases with no gene match: 5. Per germline, CDR1 SQVTM and CDR2 ANQGSEA. The CDR3 here is CSVPLDRAGNTIYF. The CDR3 nucleotides are TGCAGCGTTCCCCTGGACAGGGCTGGAAACACCATATATTTT.

This clone was observed a single time. The chain couples TRBV20-1 to TRBJ1-2; no firm D call. Germline V lookup: CDR1 DFQATT, CDR2 SNEGSKA (reference sequence). Trimming cost V 3 bases and J 4 bases, with 12 bases left between them. The CDR3 covers 13 residues. CDR3 loop: CSASHLEVYGYTF. In DNA, the CDR3 is TGCAGTGCTAGTCACCTAGAGGTCTATGGCTACACCTTC.

This chain links TRBV7-8 with TRBJ1-2; D is uncertain. V was shortened by 1 base and J by 8 bases, with 17 bases between the two germline ends. CDR1 is SGHVS and CDR2 is FQNEAQ in the germline V gene. CDR3 length: 15 residues. The CDR3 DNA reads as TGTGCCAGCAGCTTAGGCGGCCAGTCAGTTCGGGGCTACACCTTC. The encoded protein is CASSLGGQSVRGYTF.

Here the CDR3 reads CASSWGGLAGGGKNIQYF. The CDR3 nucleotides read TGTGCCAGCAGCTGGGGCGGTCTAGCGGGAGGGGGCAAAAACATTCAGTACTTC. The chain combines TRBV5-4 with TRBJ2-4; 12 bases align to TRBD2. Germline CDR1 and CDR2: SGHNT and YYREEE (reference sequence). The V gene end was trimmed by 3 bases and the J gene end by 3 bases; junction bases not matched to a gene: 10. The CDR3 spans 18 residues.